The clone carrying this T cell receptor (beta chain) has a handful of counts. Its antigen is unidentified. The PCR used 60 Vbeta and 13 Jbeta primers. This table comes from immunoSEQ multiplex PCR, and its TCRdb copy is limited to in-frame clones, with some not included. The table records 90,000 to 120,000 clones, around 80% of them present only once. The data are from a study of cytomegalovirus exposure and HLA in healthy donors. About the research overall: The roughly 120 million unique TCR beta sequences, from about 180 million T cells, were found by an earlier analysis. Points from the study as a whole: Association of 15,000 to 20,000 TCR beta sequences with HLA alleles was found at 0.05 false discovery rate in a later analysis. The likely origin of a cluster of highly shared sequence variants was a sequencing artifact.

Per the germline V gene, CDR1 is SGHNT and CDR2 is YYREEE (reference sequence). V lost 4 bases to trimming and J lost 7 bases; unmatched junction nucleotides: 11. The CDR3 consists of 15 residues. Sequenced input: PBMCs. V usage is TRBV5-4 and J usage is TRBJ1-2; 9 bases align to TRBD1. This receptor was taken from a woman aged 40 to 50 in good health and CMV-seronegative. CDR3 in DNA: TGTGCCAGCAGCCCCGGACAGGGGTTTAGGGGTGGCTACACCTTC. Its translation is CASSPGQGFRGGYTF.